This TCR beta chain emerged from a study of T cell responses to AZD1222 COVID-19 vaccine. Across the whole study: The study pooled second doses at about 4 or about 12 weeks. Findings of the study overall: Donors skewed white British and female; clonal diversity was possibly underestimated. Baseline serology detected seropositivity in only a handful of AZD1222 recipients. Across spike, vaccine-associated CD4 TCRs were found, dominant at 160-218 and 743-854.

With 0 bases removed from V and 6 bases from J, the gap between germline ends came to 15 bases. Looked up from germline, CDR1 is SGHRS and CDR2 is YFSETQ. This CDR3 contains 16 residues. Assay used: immunoSEQ multiplex PCR; TCRdb lists only in-frame clones, some missing. The sample yields under 200,000 clones, roughly 90% seen once. This clone was found once. Its matching antigen is unknown. J is TRBJ2-2 and V is TRBV5-1, with unresolved D. The material was peripheral blood, obtained on day 0 of AZD1222 vaccination. This clonotype originated in an adult in good health. The CDR3 sequence: CASSLALTAVPGELFF. In nucleotides, the CDR3 is TGCGCCAGCAGCTTGGCTCTAACTGCTGTGCCCGGGGAGCTGTTTTTT.